A selection of T cell receptor beta chains follows, all from one sample in a study of T cell responses to AZD1222 COVID-19 vaccine. The data were produced by immunoSEQ multiplex PCR, yet TCRdb's version contains in-frame clones alone and is incomplete. The repertoire has about 130,000 clones, approximately 91% of them found once; the top ten carry roughly 0.98%. Sequenced material: peripheral blood, taken 28 days after the second AZD1222 dose. These TCRs come from an adult who received the AZD1222 COVID-19 vaccine. Both conserved end residues are part of each CDR3. Each record gives: clone size, V gene, J gene, D gene, CDR3 protein, CDR3 DNA. A D gene is named only where the DNA matches it firmly. Some rows have no size entry. The others give once, few or many, or a class for an expanded clone.

.	TRBV9	TRBJ1-1	.	CASGDGGHPLQEAFF	TGTGCCAGCGGCGATGGGGGACACCCTCTGCAGGAAGCTTTCTTT
.	TRBV4-1	TRBJ2-7	.	CASSHPGKGGGNEQYF	TGCGCCAGCAGCCACCCTGGGAAAGGGGGTGGCAACGAGCAGTACTTC
.	TRBV5-1	TRBJ1-1	.	CASSLALGLGTEAFF	TGCGCCAGCAGCTTGGCCCTAGGGCTGGGGACTGAAGCTTTCTTT
.	TRBV18	TRBJ1-2	.	CASSPSTHPGYNYGYTF	TGTGCCAGCTCACCATCGACCCACCCAGGGTACAACTATGGCTACACCTTC
.	TRBV5-1	TRBJ1-6	.	CASSLEGIRTLHF	TGCGCCAGCAGCTTGGAGGGAATTAGAACCCTCCACTTT
.	TRBV9	TRBJ1-2	.	CASSARSGQNYGYTF	TGTGCCAGCAGCGCCCGATCCGGACAGAACTATGGCTACACCTTC
.	TRBV11-2	TRBJ1-4	.	CASSLDSQGSGEKLFF	TGTGCCAGCAGCTTAGATTCGCAGGGTTCAGGTGAAAAACTGTTTTTT
.	TRBV15	TRBJ2-2	TRBD1	CATSYDRGRTGELFF	TGTGCCACCAGCTACGACAGGGGGCGGACCGGGGAGCTGTTTTTT
few	TRBV19	TRBJ2-3	.	CASGAGDSTDTQYF	TGTGCCAGCGGAGCAGGGGATAGCACAGATACGCAGTATTTT
.	TRBV9	TRBJ2-3	TRBD1	CASSAQGGRRTDTQYF	TGTGCCAGCAGCGCACAAGGGGGCCGCCGCACAGATACGCAGTATTTT
once	TRBV27	TRBJ2-7	TRBD1	CASSLLTGQLYEQYF	TGTGCCAGCAGTTTACTTACGGGACAGTTATACGAGCAGTACTTC
.	TRBV10-3	TRBJ2-1	.	CAIRGTNGEQFF	TGTGCCATCAGGGGGACGAACGGTGAGCAGTTCTTC
.	TRBV7-3	TRBJ2-1	TRBD2	CASSLTGRPYNEQFF	TGTGCCAGCAGCTTAACCGGGAGGCCGTACAATGAGCAGTTCTTC
.	TRBV10-3	TRBJ2-1	.	CAISAILTNNEQFF	TGTGCCATCAGTGCAATCCTGACGAACAATGAGCAGTTCTTC
.	TRBV5-5	TRBJ2-5	.	CASSLGPGETQYF	TGTGCCAGCAGCTTGGGTCCGGGAGAGACCCAGTACTTC
.	TRBV6-5	TRBJ2-2	.	CASSYGQTNTGELFF	TGTGCCAGCAGTTACGGACAGACGAACACCGGGGAGCTGTTTTTT
.	TRBV10-3	TRBJ2-5	TRBD2	CAITSGLAGETQYF	TGTGCCATCACCTCGGGACTAGCGGGAGAGACCCAGTACTTC
once	TRBV5-1	TRBJ2-3	.	CASKGWAENNTDTQYF	TGCGCCAGCAAAGGGTGGGCGGAGAATAATACAGATACGCAGTATTTT
.	TRBV19	TRBJ2-1	.	CASTHTRQASYNEQFF	TGTGCCAGCACCCACACCCGACAGGCCAGTTACAATGAGCAGTTCTTC
.	TRBV5-1	TRBJ2-7	TRBD2	CASSLAASTSGKYYEQYF	TGCGCCAGCAGCTTGGCGGCTTCCACTAGCGGAAAATACTACGAGCAGTACTTC
once	TRBV19	TRBJ1-5	.	CASSVSYQPQHF	TGTGCCAGTAGTGTAAGTTATCAGCCCCAGCATTTT
.	TRBV7-3	TRBJ2-3	.	CASSKGTSTDTQYF	TGTGCCAGCAGCAAGGGGACTAGCACAGATACGCAGTATTTT
few	TRBV6-4	TRBJ2-3	.	CASREGRDTDTQYF	TGTGCCAGCAGGGAAGGGCGGGACACAGATACGCAGTATTTT
.	TRBV19	TRBJ2-7	TRBD1	CASSTPRTGLSYEQYF	TGTGCCAGTAGTACCCCACGGACAGGTCTCTCCTACGAGCAGTACTTC
.	TRBV19	TRBJ1-3	.	CASSIEGKRLSGNTIYF	TGTGCCAGTAGTATAGAAGGGAAGAGACTCTCTGGAAACACCATATATTTT
.	TRBV9	TRBJ2-5	TRBD2	CASSVDGRAGETQYF	TGTGCCAGCAGCGTAGACGGGAGGGCCGGGGAGACCCAGTACTTC
.	TRBV29-1	TRBJ1-2	TRBD1	CSVEDERAGGAYGYTF	TGCAGCGTTGAAGATGAAAGGGCAGGGGGGGCGTATGGCTACACCTTC
.	TRBV7-3	TRBJ2-7	TRBD1	CASSLGLQGIYEQYF	TGTGCCAGCAGCCTAGGTTTACAGGGGATCTACGAGCAGTACTTC
few	TRBV27	TRBJ1-6	TRBD1	CASSLFRGRPSPLHF	TGTGCCAGCAGTTTGTTCAGGGGGCGGCCTTCACCCCTCCACTTT
.	TRBV29-1	TRBJ2-5	TRBD1	CSVFPPLGRGYQETQYF	TGCAGCGTTTTCCCCCCCCTCGGCAGGGGGTACCAAGAGACCCAGTACTTC
.	TRBV9	TRBJ2-1	TRBD2	CASSGLAGVNEQFF	TGTGCCAGCAGCGGACTAGCGGGAGTCAATGAGCAGTTCTTC
.	TRBV5-1	TRBJ2-7	.	CASSSYPGIYEQYF	TGCGCCAGCAGCTCCTACCCGGGGATCTACGAGCAGTACTTC
.	TRBV5-1	TRBJ1-1	.	CASSPPQGGNTEAFF	TGCGCCAGCAGCCCACCACAGGGAGGCAACACTGAAGCTTTCTTT
.	TRBV5-4	TRBJ2-5	TRBD2	CASSLDLAGEETQYF	TGTGCCAGCAGCTTGGATCTAGCGGGGGAGGAGACCCAGTACTTC
few	TRBV9	TRBJ1-5	.	CASSVDGSGHQPQHF	TGTGCCAGCAGCGTAGATGGGTCAGGGCATCAGCCCCAGCATTTT
once	TRBV25-1	TRBJ2-5	.	CASSEVPGGETQYF	TGTGCCAGCAGTGAGGTCCCTGGTGGGGAGACCCAGTACTTC
.	TRBV21-1	TRBJ1-2	.	CASSKDVTAYGYTF	TGTGCCAGCAGCAAAGATGTGACAGCTTATGGCTACACCTTC
once	TRBV12-3/TRBV12-4	TRBJ1-5	TRBD1	CASRGTGNQPQHF	TGTGCCAGCAGAGGGACAGGGAACCAGCCCCAGCATTTT
.	TRBV7-7	TRBJ2-3	TRBD1	CASSCTTDGTGRTDTQYF	TGTGCCAGCAGCTGCACCACTGACGGGACAGGTAGGACAGATACGCAGTATTTT
.	TRBV3-1/TRBV3-2	TRBJ2-7	.	CASSQDTPGPYEQYF	TGTGCCAGCAGCCAAGATACCCCAGGGCCCTACGAGCAGTACTTC
.	TRBV30	TRBJ1-6	.	CAWSLDSNSPLHF	TGTGCCTGGAGTTTAGACAGCAATTCACCCCTCCACTTT
few	TRBV4-2	TRBJ2-3	TRBD2	CASSQLAGDTDTQYF	TGTGCCAGCAGCCAACTAGCGGGAGACACAGATACGCAGTATTTT
.	TRBV7-9	TRBJ2-4	.	CASSSDSLAKNIQYF	TGTGCCAGCAGCTCCGACAGTCTAGCCAAAAACATTCAGTACTTC
.	TRBV11-3	TRBJ2-7	.	CASSTDTDYEQYF	TGTGCCAGCAGCACCGACACCGACTACGAGCAGTACTTC
.	TRBV30	TRBJ1-2	.	CAWSVYGGGYTF	TGTGCCTGGAGTGTTTACGGAGGGGGCTACACCTTC
once	TRBV5-1	TRBJ1-1	.	CASSPPNREMNTEAFF	TGCGCCAGCAGCCCGCCGAATCGGGAGATGAACACTGAAGCTTTCTTT
.	TRBV4-2	TRBJ2-2	.	CASSQEGLANTGELFF	TGTGCCAGCAGCCAAGAGGGACTCGCCAACACCGGGGAGCTGTTTTTT
.	TRBV11-2	TRBJ1-2	.	CASHGADGGYTF	TGTGCCAGCCACGGGGCCGATGGGGGCTACACCTTC